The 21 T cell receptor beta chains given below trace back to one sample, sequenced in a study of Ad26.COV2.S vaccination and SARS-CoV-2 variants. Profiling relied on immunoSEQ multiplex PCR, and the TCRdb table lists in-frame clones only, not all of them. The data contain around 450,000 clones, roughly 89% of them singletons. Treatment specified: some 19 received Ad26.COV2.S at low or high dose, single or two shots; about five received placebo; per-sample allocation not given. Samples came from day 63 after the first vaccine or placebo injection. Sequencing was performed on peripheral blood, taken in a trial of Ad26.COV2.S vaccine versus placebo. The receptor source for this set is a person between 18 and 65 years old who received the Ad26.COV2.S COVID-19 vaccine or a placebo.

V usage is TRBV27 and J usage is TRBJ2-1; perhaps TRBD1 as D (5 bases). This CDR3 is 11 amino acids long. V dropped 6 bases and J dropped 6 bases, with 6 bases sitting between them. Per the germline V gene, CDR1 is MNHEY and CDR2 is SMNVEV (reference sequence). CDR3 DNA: TGTGCCAGCAGGACAGTCAATGAGCAGTTCTTC. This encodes CASRTVNEQFF.

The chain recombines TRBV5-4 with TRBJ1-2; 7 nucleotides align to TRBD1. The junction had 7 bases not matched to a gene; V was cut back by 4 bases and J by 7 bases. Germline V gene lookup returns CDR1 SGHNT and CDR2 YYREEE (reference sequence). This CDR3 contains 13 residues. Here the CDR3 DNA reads TGTGCCAGCAGCCCAGGGACAGAACTTGGCTACACCTTC. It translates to CASSPGTELGYTF.

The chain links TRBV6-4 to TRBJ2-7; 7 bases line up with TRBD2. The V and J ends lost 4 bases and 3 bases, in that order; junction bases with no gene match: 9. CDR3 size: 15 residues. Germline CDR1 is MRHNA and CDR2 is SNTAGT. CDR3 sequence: CASSGPGGRVYEQYV. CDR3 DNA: TGTGCCAGCAGTGGGCCTGGGGGGAGGGTCTACGAGCAGTACGTC.

This CDR3 is CAIRGGQGDNQPQHF. CDR3 nucleotide sequence: TGTGCCATCAGGGGGGGACAGGGCGACAATCAGCCCCAGCATTTT. The chain has TRBV10-3 and TRBJ1-5, with TRBD1 matching over 9 bases. CDR3 length equals 15 residues. Germline values: CDR1 ENHRY, CDR2 SYGVKD. With 6 bases clipped from V and 3 bases from J, the junction kept 6 bases outside the gene matches.

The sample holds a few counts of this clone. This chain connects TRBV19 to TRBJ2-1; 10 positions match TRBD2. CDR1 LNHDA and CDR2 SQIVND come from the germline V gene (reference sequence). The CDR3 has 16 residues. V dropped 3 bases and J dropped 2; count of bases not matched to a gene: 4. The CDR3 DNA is TGTGCCAGTAGTATCGGACTAGCGGAACCCTACAATGAGCAGTTCTTC. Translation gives CASSIGLAEPYNEQFF.

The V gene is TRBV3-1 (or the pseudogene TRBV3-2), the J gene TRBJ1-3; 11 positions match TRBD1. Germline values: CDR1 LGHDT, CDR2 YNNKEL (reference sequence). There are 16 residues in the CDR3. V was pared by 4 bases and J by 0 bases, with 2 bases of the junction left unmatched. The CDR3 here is CASSRGQGVSGNTIYF. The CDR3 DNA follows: TGTGCCAGCAGCCGGGGACAGGGGGTCTCTGGAAACACCATATATTTT.

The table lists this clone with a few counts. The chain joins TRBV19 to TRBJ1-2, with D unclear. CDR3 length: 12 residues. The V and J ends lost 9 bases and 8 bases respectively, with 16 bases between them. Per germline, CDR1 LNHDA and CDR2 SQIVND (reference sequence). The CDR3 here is CASSKDPMGYTF. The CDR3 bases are TGTGCCAGCTCCAAGGACCCGATGGGCTACACCTTC. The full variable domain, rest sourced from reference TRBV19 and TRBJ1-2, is DGGITQSPKYLFRKEGQNVTLSCEQNLNHDAMYWYRQDPGQGLRLIYYSQIVNDFQKGDIAEGYSVSREKKESFPLTVTSAQKNPTAFYLCASSKDPMGYTFGSGTRLTVV.

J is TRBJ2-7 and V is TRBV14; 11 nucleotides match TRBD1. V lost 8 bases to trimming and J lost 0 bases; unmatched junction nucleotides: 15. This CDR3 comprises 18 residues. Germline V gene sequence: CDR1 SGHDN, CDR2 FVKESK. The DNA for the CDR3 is TGTGCCAGCTTTTTCACTGGGACAGGGGGTTCCAGCTCCTACGAGCAGTACGTC. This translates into CASFFTGTGGSSSYEQYV.

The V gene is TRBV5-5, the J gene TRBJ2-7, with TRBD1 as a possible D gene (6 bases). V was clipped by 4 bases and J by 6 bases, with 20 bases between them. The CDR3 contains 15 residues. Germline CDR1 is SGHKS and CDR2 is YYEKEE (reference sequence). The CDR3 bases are TGTGCCAGCAGCAAGGGGGTGACCGAGGGGCTCGAGCAGTACTTC. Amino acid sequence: CASSKGVTEGLEQYF.

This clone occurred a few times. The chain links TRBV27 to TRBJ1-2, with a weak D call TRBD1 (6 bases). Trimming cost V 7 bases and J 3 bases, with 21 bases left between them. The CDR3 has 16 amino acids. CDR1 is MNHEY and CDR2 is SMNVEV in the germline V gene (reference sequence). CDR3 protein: CASTQSWGGAHYGYTF. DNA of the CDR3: TGTGCCAGCACTCAATCCTGGGGGGGGGCTCACTATGGCTACACCTTC.

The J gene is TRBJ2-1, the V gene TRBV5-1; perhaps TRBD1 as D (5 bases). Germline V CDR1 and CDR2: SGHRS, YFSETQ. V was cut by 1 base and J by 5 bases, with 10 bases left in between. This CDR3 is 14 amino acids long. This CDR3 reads CASSLRSGNNEQFF. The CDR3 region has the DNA TGCGCCAGCAGCTTGAGGTCAGGGAACAATGAGCAGTTCTTC.

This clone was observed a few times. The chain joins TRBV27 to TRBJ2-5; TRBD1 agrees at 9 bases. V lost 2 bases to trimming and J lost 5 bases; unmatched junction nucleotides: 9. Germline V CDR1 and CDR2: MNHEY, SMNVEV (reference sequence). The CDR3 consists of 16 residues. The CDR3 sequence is CASSLHPGQGSETQYF. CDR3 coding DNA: TGTGCCAGCAGTTTACATCCGGGACAGGGTTCGGAGACCCAGTACTTC.

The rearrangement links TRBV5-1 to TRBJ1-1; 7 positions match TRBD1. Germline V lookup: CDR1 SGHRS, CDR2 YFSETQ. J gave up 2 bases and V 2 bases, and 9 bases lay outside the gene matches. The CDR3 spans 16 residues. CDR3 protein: CASSFFGTGVNTEAFF. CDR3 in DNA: TGCGCCAGCAGCTTCTTCGGTACAGGGGTTAACACTGAAGCTTTCTTT.

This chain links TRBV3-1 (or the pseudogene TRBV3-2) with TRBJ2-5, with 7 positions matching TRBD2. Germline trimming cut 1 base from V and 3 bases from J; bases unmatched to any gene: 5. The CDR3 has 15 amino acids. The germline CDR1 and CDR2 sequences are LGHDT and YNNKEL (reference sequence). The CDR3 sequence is CASSQGWLAEETQYF. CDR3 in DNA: TGTGCCAGCAGCCAAGGTTGGCTAGCGGAAGAGACCCAGTACTTC.

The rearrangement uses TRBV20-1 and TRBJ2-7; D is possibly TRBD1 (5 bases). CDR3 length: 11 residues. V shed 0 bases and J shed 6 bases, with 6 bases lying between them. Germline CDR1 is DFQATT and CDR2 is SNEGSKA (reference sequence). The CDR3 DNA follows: TGCAGTGCTAGAGACAGGGTCGAGCAGTACTTC. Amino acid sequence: CSARDRVEQYF.

The CDR3, as DNA: TGTGCCAGCAGCGAACAGGGTACGGCTAATGAAAAACTGTTTTTT. It translates to CASSEQGTANEKLFF. The J gene is TRBJ1-4, the V gene TRBV5-4, with D maybe TRBD1 (6 bases). Trimming took off 4 bases at V and 3 bases at J, with 13 bases between the two ends. This CDR3 is 15 amino acids long. CDR1 and CDR2 from the germline V gene are SGHNT and YYREEE (reference sequence). The entire variable domain, with the rest obtained from reference TRBV5-4 and TRBJ1-4, is as follows: ETGVTQSPTHLIKTRGQQVTLRCSSQSGHNTVSWYQQALGQGPQFIFQYYREEENGRGNFPPRFSGLQFPNYSSELNVNALELDDSALYLCASSEQGTANEKLFFGSGTQLSVL.

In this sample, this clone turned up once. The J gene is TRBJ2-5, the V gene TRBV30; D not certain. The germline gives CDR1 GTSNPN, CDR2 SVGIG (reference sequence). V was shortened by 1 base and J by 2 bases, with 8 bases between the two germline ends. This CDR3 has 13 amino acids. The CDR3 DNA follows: TGTGCCTGGAGTGGGGCCAGTCAAGAGACCCAGTACTTC. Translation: CAWSGASQETQYF.

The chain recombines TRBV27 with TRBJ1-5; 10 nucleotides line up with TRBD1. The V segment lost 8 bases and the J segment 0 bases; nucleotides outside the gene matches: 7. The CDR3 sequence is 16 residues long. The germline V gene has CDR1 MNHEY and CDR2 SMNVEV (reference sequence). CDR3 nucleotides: TGTGCCAGCGCCCGGACAGGGGGGAATAGCAATCAGCCCCAGCATTTT. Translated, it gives CASARTGGNSNQPQHF.

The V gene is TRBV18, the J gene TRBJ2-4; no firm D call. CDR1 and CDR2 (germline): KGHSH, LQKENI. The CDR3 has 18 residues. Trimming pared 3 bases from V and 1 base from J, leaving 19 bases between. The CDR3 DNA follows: TGTGCCAGCTCACCTATCGCGAGTAGGTTTGTCGCCAAAAACATTCAGTACTTC. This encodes CASSPIASRFVAKNIQYF. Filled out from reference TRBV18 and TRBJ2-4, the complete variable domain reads NAGVMQNPRHLVRRRGQEARLRCSPMKGHSHVYWYRQLPEEGLKFMVYLQKENIIDESGMPKERFSAEFPKEGPSILRIQQVVRGDSAAYFCASSPIASRFVAKNIQYFGAGTRLSVL.

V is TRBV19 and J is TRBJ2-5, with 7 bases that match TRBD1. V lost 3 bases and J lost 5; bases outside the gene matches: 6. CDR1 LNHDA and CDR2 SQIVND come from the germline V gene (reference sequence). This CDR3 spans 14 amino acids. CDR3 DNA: TGTGCCAGTAGTATCAGGGGGACGGGGGAGACCCAGTACTTC. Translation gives CASSIRGTGETQYF.

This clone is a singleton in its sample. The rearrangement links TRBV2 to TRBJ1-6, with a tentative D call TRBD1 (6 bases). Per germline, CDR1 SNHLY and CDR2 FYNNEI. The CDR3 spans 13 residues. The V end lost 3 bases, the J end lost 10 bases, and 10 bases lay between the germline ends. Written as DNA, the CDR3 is TGTGCCAGCAGTGATGAGGGGGGGTCACCCCTCCACTTT. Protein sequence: CASSDEGGSPLHF.